Presented here are 24 T cell receptor beta chains from one specimen sequenced in a study of blood T cell repertoires in COVID-19. The repertoire was sequenced with immunoSEQ multiplex PCR; TCRdb's copy has only in-frame clones and lacks some. The sample includes roughly 150,000 clones, 87% of them seen just once. The sequencing input was peripheral blood. The origin of the receptors is a woman aged 70 to 79 with COVID-19, enrolled during active disease.

Only a few counts were recorded for this clone. This sequence joins TRBV6-1 and TRBJ1-5, with TRBD1 identical over 9 bases. The length of the CDR3 is 17 residues. Germline values: CDR1 MNHNS, CDR2 SASEGT. The trim removed 4 bases at V and 5 bases at J, leaving 12 bases unmatched. CDR3 sequence (DNA): TGTGCCAGCAGTGGCCGGGCGGGACAGGGAGGCGATCAGCCCCAGCATTTT. Amino acid sequence: CASSGRAGQGGDQPQHF.

This chain uses TRBV28 with TRBJ2-7; D may be TRBD1 (6 bases). The germline V gene has CDR1 MDHEN and CDR2 SYDVKM. The CDR3 contains 15 residues. The ends were cut back, 6 bases at V and 0 bases at J, with 15 bases in the middle. CDR3 sequence reads: CASSRPGTLSYEQYF. The CDR3 coding sequence is TGTGCCAGCAGCCGACCCGGGACACTCTCCTACGAGCAGTACTTC.

CDR3: CASSSKGRGGYTF. CDR3 DNA sequence: TGTGCCAGCTCGTCGAAGGGTAGGGGTGGCTACACCTTC. The V call is TRBV28, the J call TRBJ1-2, with a tentative D call TRBD1 (5 bases). V was clipped by 8 bases and J by 7 bases, with 17 bases between them. Germline-derived CDR1 and CDR2 are MDHEN and SYDVKM. The CDR3 is made up of 13 amino acids.

The chain links TRBV25-1 to TRBJ2-1; a weak D match, TRBD1 (6 bases). The germline V gene has CDR1 MGHDK and CDR2 SYGVNS. The V end lost 3 bases, the J end lost 5 bases, and 14 bases lay between the germline ends. The CDR3 loop spans 15 amino acids. CDR3 nucleotide sequence: TGTGCCAGCAGTGACGCTGTGGCAGGGGACAATGAGCAGTTCTTC. It encodes CASSDAVAGDNEQFF.

This sequence joins TRBV12-3 or TRBV12-4 and TRBJ1-1; TRBD1 aligns across 7 bases. The CDR3 runs 12 residues. V was clipped by 5 bases and J by 10 bases; unmatched bases: 7. CDR3 bases: TGTGCCAGCAGTCTCGGACAGGACGGAGCTTTCTTT. Amino acid sequence: CASSLGQDGAFF.

This clone appeared a single time. The rearrangement joins TRBV10-1 to TRBJ1-3; perhaps TRBD1 as D (6 bases). CDR3 length equals 13 residues. The germline CDR1 and CDR2 sequences are WNHNN and SYGVQD (reference sequence). Trimming cost V 6 bases and J 0 bases, with 6 bases left between them. CDR3 DNA: TGCGCCAGCAGGGACAGCTCTGGAAACACCATATATTTT. This gives the protein CASRDSSGNTIYF.

This chain joins TRBV7-7 and TRBJ2-5; 11 nucleotides agree with TRBD2. Trimming removed 5 bases from V and 7 bases from J; junction bases left unmatched: 12. The CDR3 extends over 16 amino acids. Germline V gene sequence: CDR1 SSHAT, CDR2 FNYEAQ (reference sequence). In nucleotides, the CDR3 is TGTGCCAGCAGCCCGCGACTAGCGGGGACGGGGTCGACCCAGTACTTC. Its protein product is CASSPRLAGTGSTQYF.

The rearrangement uses TRBV28 and TRBJ1-1; D uncertain. The germline V and J ends were trimmed by 6 bases and 2 bases, with 16 bases remaining between them. The CDR3 extends over 15 amino acids. CDR1 and CDR2 from the germline V gene are MDHEN and SYDVKM. This CDR3 reads CASSRGGSGNTEAFF. CDR3 nucleotides: TGTGCCAGCAGCCGGGGAGGGTCGGGCAACACTGAAGCTTTCTTT.

The rearrangement joins TRBV5-1 to TRBJ2-2; TRBD2 is a possible D gene (6 bases). Germline V gene sequence: CDR1 SGHRS, CDR2 YFSETQ. V was pared by 0 bases and J by 6 bases, with 9 bases between. CDR3 length: 14 residues. DNA for the CDR3: TGCGCCAGCAGCTTGGCGGGAGAATCCGGGGAGCTGTTTTTT. Its translation is CASSLAGESGELFF.

The chain has TRBV7-8 and TRBJ2-1; a possible D gene is TRBD1 (5 bases). Trimming removed 0 bases from V and 4 bases from J, with 16 bases in between. The V gene's germline CDR1 is SGHVS and CDR2 FQNEAQ. There are 17 residues in the CDR3. The chain's CDR3 is CASSLAGRGAAYNEQFF. The CDR3 region has the DNA TGTGCCAGCAGCTTAGCAGGACGTGGGGCTGCTTACAATGAGCAGTTCTTC. Looking up the rest from reference TRBV7-8 and TRBJ2-1 gives the full variable domain: GAGVSQSPRYKVAKRGQDVALRCDPISGHVSLFWYQQALGQGPEFLTYFQNEAQLDKSGLPSDRFFAERPEGSVSTLKIQRTQQEDSAVYLCASSLAGRGAAYNEQFFGPGTRLTVL.

The CDR3 loop is CASSEGGGRGTGELFF. CDR3 DNA: TGTGCCAGCAGTGAGGGCGGGGGGCGCGGAACCGGGGAGCTGTTTTTT. The chain carries TRBV2 and TRBJ2-2; 8 positions agree with TRBD2. CDR3 length: 16 amino acids. V was pared by 3 bases and J by 5 bases, with 8 bases of the junction left unmatched. Germline CDR1 and CDR2: SNHLY and FYNNEI.

The chain joins TRBV7-9 to TRBJ2-1; TRBD1 aligns across 10 bases. The CDR3 runs 15 residues. Looked up from germline, CDR1 is SEHNR and CDR2 is FQNEAQ (reference sequence). Trimming at V came to 4 bases and at J to 2 bases, leaving 2 bases not matched to a gene. CDR3 loop: CASSSGQGAYNEQFF. In DNA form, the CDR3 reads TGTGCCAGCAGCTCCGGACAGGGGGCCTACAATGAGCAGTTCTTC.

The V call is TRBV6-8, the J call TRBJ2-5, with 10 bases fitting TRBD2. Germline values: CDR1 MNHGY, CDR2 SAAAGT. The V segment lost 1 base and the J segment 1 base; nucleotides outside the gene matches: 6. The CDR3 extends over 17 amino acids. CDR3 amino acids: CASSYCPSGGLQETQYF. For the CDR3, the DNA is TGTGCCAGCAGTTACTGCCCTAGCGGGGGACTCCAAGAGACCCAGTACTTC.

J is TRBJ1-2 and V is TRBV5-5; TRBD1 matches 7 bases. The junction had 5 bases not matched to a gene; V was cut back by 0 bases and J by 0 bases. Germline CDR1 and CDR2: SGHKS and YYEKEE (reference sequence). The CDR3 runs to 16 residues. DNA of the CDR3: TGTGCCAGCAGCTTGGGTGTCGGACAGGCTAACTATGGCTACACCTTC. It codes for CASSLGVGQANYGYTF.

The chain is built from TRBV6-2 or TRBV6-3 and TRBJ1-5, with a weak D call TRBD1 (5 bases). CDR1 and CDR2 (germline): MNHEY, SVGEGT. Trimming left V 4 bases short and J 7 bases short, with 11 bases between. This CDR3 has 13 residues. The CDR3 is CASSSREGQPQHF. In nucleotides, the CDR3 is TGTGCCAGCAGTTCCAGGGAAGGGCAGCCCCAGCATTTT.

The chain uses TRBV5-4 and TRBJ1-5; D possibly corresponds to TRBD1 (6 bases). Germline CDR1 is SGHNT and CDR2 is YYREEE (reference sequence). The length of the CDR3 is 13 residues. The V and J ends lost 4 bases and 3 bases respectively, with 8 bases between them. The CDR3 is CASSRDTNQPQHF. The CDR3 DNA reads TGTGCCAGCAGCAGGGACACCAATCAGCCCCAGCATTTT.

The rearrangement links TRBV15 to TRBJ1-5; TRBD1 matches at 7 bases. Germline values: CDR1 LNHNV, CDR2 YYDKDF (reference sequence). The CDR3 consists of 19 residues. The ends lost 0 bases at V and 2 bases at J; junction bases unmatched: 13. CDR3 protein: CATSRDLLVGTAGNQPQHF. DNA for the CDR3: TGTGCCACCAGCAGAGATCTGTTAGTAGGGACAGCGGGCAATCAGCCCCAGCATTTT.

This rearrangement joins TRBV12-3 or TRBV12-4 to TRBJ2-7; 7 bases map to TRBD1. The CDR3 length is 11 residues. V lost 6 bases, J lost 9 bases, and 5 bases stayed unmatched. The chain's CDR3 is CASSHRGGQYF. In DNA form, the CDR3 reads TGTGCCAGCAGCCACAGGGGTGGGCAGTACTTC.

The rearrangement joins TRBV19 to TRBJ1-5; D is undetermined. CDR1 and CDR2 (germline): LNHDA, SQIVND (reference sequence). V lost 2 bases to trimming and J lost 5 bases, with 13 bases between them. The CDR3 consists of 15 residues. The CDR3 sequence is CASSITPNGYQPQHF. CDR3 nucleotide sequence: TGTGCCAGTAGTATAACCCCGAATGGCTATCAGCCCCAGCATTTT.

On this clone: At one boundary the junction diverges from the germline segment, which might be a read error. The J gene is TRBJ1-5, the V gene TRBV5-6, with D perhaps matching TRBD1 (5 bases). The CDR3 length is 15 residues. CDR1 and CDR2 (germline): SGHDT, YYEEEE. CDR3 in amino acids: CASCLAGRGDQPQHF. The CDR3 nucleotides are TGTGCCAGCTGCTTGGCCGGGCGGGGGGATCAGCCCCAGCATTTT.

The V and J genes are TRBV3-1 (or the pseudogene TRBV3-2) and TRBJ1-2; the D is unclear. The CDR3 sequence is 15 residues long. Trimming took 0 bases from V and 6 from J, leaving 14 bases between them. Per the germline V gene, CDR1 is LGHDT and CDR2 is YNNKEL (reference sequence). This CDR3 reads CASSQEEGSRNGYTF. CDR3 bases: TGTGCCAGCAGCCAAGAGGAAGGTTCCAGGAATGGCTACACCTTC.

This clone was seen once. The chain has TRBV7-9 and TRBJ1-1; D perhaps matches TRBD1 (6 bases). The V end was cut by 2 bases, the J end by 8 bases, with 15 bases between. The CDR3 runs 14 residues. Germline V gene sequence: CDR1 SEHNR, CDR2 FQNEAQ (reference sequence). DNA of the CDR3: TGTGCCAGCAGCTTATATGCAGGGGACCTAGAAGCTTTCTTT. This sequence encodes CASSLYAGDLEAFF.

The genes are TRBV7-9 and TRBJ1-1; 7 bases fit TRBD1. Germline V gives CDR1 SEHNR, CDR2 FQNEAQ (reference sequence). With V trimmed by 1 base and J by 0 bases, 2 bases remained unmatched. CDR3 size: 15 residues. The CDR3 loop is CASSLGQGVNTEAFF. The CDR3 DNA follows: TGTGCCAGCAGCTTAGGTCAGGGGGTGAACACTGAAGCTTTCTTT.

V and J are TRBV6-5 and TRBJ1-4; no reliable D call. Trimming removed 5 bases from V and 0 bases from J, with 7 bases in between. The CDR3 spans 14 residues. The germline V gene encodes CDR1 MNHEY and CDR2 SVGAGI. The CDR3 here is CASSPSSTNEKLFF. The CDR3 DNA sequence: TGTGCCAGCAGTCCAAGCTCAACTAATGAAAAACTGTTTTTT.